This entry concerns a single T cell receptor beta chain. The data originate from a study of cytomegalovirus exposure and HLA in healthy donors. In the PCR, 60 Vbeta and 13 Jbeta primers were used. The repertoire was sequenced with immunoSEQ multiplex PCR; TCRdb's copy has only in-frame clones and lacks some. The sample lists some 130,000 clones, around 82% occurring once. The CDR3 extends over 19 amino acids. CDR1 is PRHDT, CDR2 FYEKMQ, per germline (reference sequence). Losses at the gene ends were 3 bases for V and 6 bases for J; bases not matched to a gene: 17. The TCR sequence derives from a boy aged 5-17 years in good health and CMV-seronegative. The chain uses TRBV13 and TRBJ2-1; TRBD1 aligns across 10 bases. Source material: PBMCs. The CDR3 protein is CASSFDRGRLGDRANEQFF. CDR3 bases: TGTGCCAGCAGCTTCGACAGGGGGCGATTAGGGGACAGAGCCAATGAGCAGTTCTTC. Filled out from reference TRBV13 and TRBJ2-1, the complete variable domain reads AAGVIQSPRHLIKEKRETATLKCYPIPRHDTVYWYQQGPGQDPQFLISFYEKMQSDKGSIPDRFSAQQFSDYHSELNMSSLELGDSALYFCASSFDRGRLGDRANEQFFGPGTRLTVL.